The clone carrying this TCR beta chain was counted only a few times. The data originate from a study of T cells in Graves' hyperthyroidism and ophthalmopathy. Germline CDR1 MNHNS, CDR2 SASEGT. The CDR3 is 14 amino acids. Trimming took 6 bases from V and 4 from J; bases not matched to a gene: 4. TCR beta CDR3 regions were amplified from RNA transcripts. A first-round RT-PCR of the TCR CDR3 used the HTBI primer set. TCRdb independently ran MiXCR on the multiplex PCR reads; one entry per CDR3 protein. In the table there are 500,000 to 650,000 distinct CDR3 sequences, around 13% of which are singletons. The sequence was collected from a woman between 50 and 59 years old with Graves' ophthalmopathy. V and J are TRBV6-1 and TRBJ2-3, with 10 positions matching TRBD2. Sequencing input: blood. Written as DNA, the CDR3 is TGTGCCAGCAGATCAGGACTAGCGGCAGATACGCAGTATTTT. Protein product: CASRSGLAADTQYF.